Listed here is a single T cell receptor beta chain. Patients in Seattle were enrolled during active infection, then followed longitudinally. This record belongs to a study of blood T cell repertoires in COVID-19. Study at large: Samples of COVID-19 (acute and convalescent) were obtained from the United States, Italy and Spain. T cells, B-cell-depleted T cells, or PBMCs supplied cDNA or gDNA.

In the original analysis: Amplification from reference gene primers served as the basis for estimated nucleated cell counts. Sequencing was performed with immunoSEQ multiplex PCR; in TCRdb, only in-frame clones are kept and a portion is missing. V and J calls and clone size come straight from that table; D and trimming were deduced from the DNA. Of over 60,000 clones listed, around 80% were seen once; the top ten hold less than 15%. J was trimmed by 7 bases and V by 4 bases; bases with no gene match: 8. Germline assignment: CDR1 MNHEY and CDR2 SMNVEV (reference sequence). The CDR3 consists of 14 residues.

This chain links TRBV27 with TRBJ2-7; TRBD1 agrees at 9 bases. The sequence derives from a man over 45 with COVID-19, enrolled during active disease. Sequenced material: peripheral blood. CDR3 sequence reads: CASSSPQGAREQYF. CDR3 in DNA: TGTGCCAGCAGTTCGCCACAGGGGGCGAGGGAGCAGTACTTC.